This T cell receptor (beta chain) was observed in a study of CD8 T cells in Susac syndrome. This CDR3 comprises 14 residues. CDR1 DFQATT and CDR2 SNEGSKA come from the germline V gene (reference sequence). The V end was cut by 5 bases, the J end by 5 bases, with 16 bases between. Controls were healthy donors (matched for age and sex). Random hexamers were used to reverse transcribe the RNA input (about 0.45 to 1 ug). Amplification of TCR beta CDR3 was carried out by immunoSEQ multiplex PCR, which covered 54 Vbeta and 13 Jbeta segments. TCRdb passed the immunoSEQ multiplex PCR reads through MiXCR, listing each CDR3 protein once. The sample lists about 110,000 distinct CDR3 sequences; roughly 96% were seen once.

The sequencing input was CD4+ T cells from PBMCs. V and J are TRBV20-1 and TRBJ1-5, with D tentatively TRBD1 (6 bases). The TCR originated in a human donor in good health. Here the CDR3 reads CSAQSGGAYQPQHF. CDR3 DNA: TGCAGTGCTCAGAGTGGGGGGGCATATCAGCCCCAGCATTTT.